This paragraph covers one T cell receptor beta chain sequence. The antigen is undetermined. HTBI primers from iRepertoire and Arm-PCR of CDR3 regions yielded the TCR beta libraries. MiXCR, run by TCRdb on the multiplex PCR reads, gives a single entry per CDR3 protein. The sample yields around 400,000 distinct CDR3 sequences, roughly 25% seen once. Germline V gives CDR1 MGHRA, CDR2 YSYEKL. Trimming left V 1 base short and J 13 bases short, with 13 bases between. The CDR3 totals 13 residues. The data derive from a study of regulatory T cells in long-lasting Graves disease. Findings and limits, study-wide: Less diverse TCR repertoires were seen in persistent Graves' patients than in newly diagnosed ones.

Described time point: persistent/refractory GD, antithyroid drugs over 5 years with positive TRAb. With RNA extracted from PBMCs as input, the TCR library was made. This sequence originates from a woman in her thirties or forties with Graves disease. Here the sequenced sample was peripheral blood mononuclear cells (PBMCs), taken when the disease was refractory, from a patient treated with antithyroid drugs. V and J are TRBV4-1 and TRBJ1-4; D uncertain. Here the CDR3 reads CASSQGREGALFF. CDR3 coding DNA: TGCGCCAGCAGCCAAGGAAGGGAGGGCGCACTGTTTTTT.